This entry concerns a single T cell receptor beta chain. Its antigen is currently unknown. TCRdb's copy holds only in-frame clones and misses some; the assay was immunoSEQ multiplex PCR. The profile shows around 100,000 clones, roughly 91% of them singletons. This entry is derived from a study of T cell responses to AZD1222 COVID-19 vaccine. The study, taken as a whole, reports: Only a handful of people who got AZD1222 tested seropositive at baseline. Researchers took repertoire samples only after the peak T cell response had come.

In germline, CDR1 is SEHNR, CDR2 FQNEAQ (reference sequence). This CDR3 comprises 18 residues. Germline trimming cut 5 bases from V and 7 bases from J; bases unmatched to any gene: 16. The material sequenced was peripheral blood, taken on day 0 of AZD1222 vaccination. J is TRBJ2-1 and V is TRBV7-9, with 11 bases matching TRBD2. This TCR came from an adult in good health. CDR3 in DNA: TGTGCCAGCAGCCCCAACCCATTAGCGGGAGGGCCGAGGAATGAGCAGTTCTTC. It codes for CASSPNPLAGGPRNEQFF.